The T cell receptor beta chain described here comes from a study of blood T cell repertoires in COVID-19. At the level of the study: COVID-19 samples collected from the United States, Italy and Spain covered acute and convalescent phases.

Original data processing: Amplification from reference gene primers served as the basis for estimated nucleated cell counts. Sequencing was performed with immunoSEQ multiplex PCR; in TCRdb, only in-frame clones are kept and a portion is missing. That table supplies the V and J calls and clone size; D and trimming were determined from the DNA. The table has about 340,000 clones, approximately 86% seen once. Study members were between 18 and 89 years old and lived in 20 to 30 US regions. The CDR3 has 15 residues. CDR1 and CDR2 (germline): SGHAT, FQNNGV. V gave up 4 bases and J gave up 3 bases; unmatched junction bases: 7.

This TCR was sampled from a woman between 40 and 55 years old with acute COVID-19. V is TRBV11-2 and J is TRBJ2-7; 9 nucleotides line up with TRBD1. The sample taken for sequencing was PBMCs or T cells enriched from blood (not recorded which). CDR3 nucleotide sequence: TGTGCCAGCAGCTCGACGTGGGACAGGGTCTACGAGCAGTACTTC. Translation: CASSSTWDRVYEQYF.